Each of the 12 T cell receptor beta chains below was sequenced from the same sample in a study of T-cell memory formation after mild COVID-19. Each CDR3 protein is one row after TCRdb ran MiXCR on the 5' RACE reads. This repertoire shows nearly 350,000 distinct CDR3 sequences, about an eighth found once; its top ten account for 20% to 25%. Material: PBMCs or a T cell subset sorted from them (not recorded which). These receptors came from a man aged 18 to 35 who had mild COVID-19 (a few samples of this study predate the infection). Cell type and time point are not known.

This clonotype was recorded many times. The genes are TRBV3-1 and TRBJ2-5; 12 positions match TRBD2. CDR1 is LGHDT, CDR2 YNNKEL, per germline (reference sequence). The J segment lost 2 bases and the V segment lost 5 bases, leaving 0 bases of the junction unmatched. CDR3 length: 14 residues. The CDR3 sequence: CASSTSGGQETQYF. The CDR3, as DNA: TGTGCCAGCAGCACTAGCGGGGGGCAAGAGACCCAGTACTTC.

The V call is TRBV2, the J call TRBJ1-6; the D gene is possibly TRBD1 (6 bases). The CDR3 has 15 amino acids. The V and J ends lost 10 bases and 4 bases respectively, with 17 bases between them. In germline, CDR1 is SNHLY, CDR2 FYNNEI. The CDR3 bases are TGTGCCACCACAGGACAGTCCGCTTATAATTCACCCCTCCACTTT. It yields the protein CATTGQSAYNSPLHF.

The CDR3 protein is CASTQGGQETQYF. CDR3 sequence (DNA): TGTGCCAGCACCCAGGGGGGACAAGAGACCCAGTACTTC. The chain couples TRBV6-2 or TRBV6-3 to TRBJ2-5; a possible D gene is TRBD1 (7 bases). The V gene's germline CDR1 is MNHEY and CDR2 SVGEGT. The CDR3 spans 13 residues. The V end lost 7 bases, the J end lost 2 bases, and 11 bases lay between the germline ends.

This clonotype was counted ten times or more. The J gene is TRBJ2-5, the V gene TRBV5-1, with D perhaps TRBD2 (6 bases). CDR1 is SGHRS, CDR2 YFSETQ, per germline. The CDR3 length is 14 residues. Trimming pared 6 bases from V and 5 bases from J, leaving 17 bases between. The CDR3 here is CASTEGTSLETQYF. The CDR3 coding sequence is TGCGCCAGCACGGAGGGGACCTCCCTGGAGACCCAGTACTTC.

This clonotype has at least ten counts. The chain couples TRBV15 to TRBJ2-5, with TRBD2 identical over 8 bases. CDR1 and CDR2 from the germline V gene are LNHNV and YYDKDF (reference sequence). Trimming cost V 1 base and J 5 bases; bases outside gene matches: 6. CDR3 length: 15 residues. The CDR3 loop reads CATSRVGGAGETQYF. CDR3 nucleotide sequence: TGTGCCACCAGCAGAGTCGGGGGGGCCGGGGAGACCCAGTACTTC.

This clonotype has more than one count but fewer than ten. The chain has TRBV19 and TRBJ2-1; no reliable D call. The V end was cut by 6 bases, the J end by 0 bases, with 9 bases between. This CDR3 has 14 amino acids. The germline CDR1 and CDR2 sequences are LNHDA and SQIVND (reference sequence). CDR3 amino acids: CASRPSDSYNEQFF. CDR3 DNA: TGTGCCAGTAGGCCATCAGACTCCTACAATGAGCAGTTCTTC.

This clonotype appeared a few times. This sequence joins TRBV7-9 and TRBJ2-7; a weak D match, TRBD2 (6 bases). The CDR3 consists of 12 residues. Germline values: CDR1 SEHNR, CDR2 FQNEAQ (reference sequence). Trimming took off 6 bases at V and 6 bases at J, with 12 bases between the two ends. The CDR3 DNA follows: TGTGCCAGCAGGCGACTAGAGGGCGAGCAGTACTTC. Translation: CASRRLEGEQYF.

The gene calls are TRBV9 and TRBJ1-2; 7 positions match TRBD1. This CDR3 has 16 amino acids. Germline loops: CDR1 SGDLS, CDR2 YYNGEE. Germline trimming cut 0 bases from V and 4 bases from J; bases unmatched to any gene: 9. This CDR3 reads CASSVEGQAPPYGYTF. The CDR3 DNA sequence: TGTGCCAGCAGCGTAGAAGGACAGGCCCCCCCCTATGGCTACACCTTC.

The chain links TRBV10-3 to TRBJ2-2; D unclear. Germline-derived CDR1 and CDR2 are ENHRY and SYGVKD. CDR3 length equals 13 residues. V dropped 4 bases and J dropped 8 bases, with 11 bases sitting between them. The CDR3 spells CAISGSPFGELFF. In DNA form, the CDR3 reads TGTGCCATCAGTGGTTCTCCATTTGGGGAGCTGTTTTTT.

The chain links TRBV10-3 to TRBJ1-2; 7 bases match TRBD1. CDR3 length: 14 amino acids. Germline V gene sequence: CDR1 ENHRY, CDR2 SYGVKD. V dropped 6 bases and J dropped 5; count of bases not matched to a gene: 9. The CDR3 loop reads CAISETGTAYGYTF. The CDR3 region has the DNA TGTGCCATCAGCGAGACCGGGACAGCTTATGGCTACACCTTC.

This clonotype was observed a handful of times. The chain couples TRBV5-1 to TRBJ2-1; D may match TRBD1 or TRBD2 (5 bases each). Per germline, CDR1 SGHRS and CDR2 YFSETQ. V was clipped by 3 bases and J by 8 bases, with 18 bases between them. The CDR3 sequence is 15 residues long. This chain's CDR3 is CASSWKGPLSDEQFF. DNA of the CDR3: TGCGCCAGCAGCTGGAAGGGACCCCTCTCCGATGAGCAGTTCTTC.

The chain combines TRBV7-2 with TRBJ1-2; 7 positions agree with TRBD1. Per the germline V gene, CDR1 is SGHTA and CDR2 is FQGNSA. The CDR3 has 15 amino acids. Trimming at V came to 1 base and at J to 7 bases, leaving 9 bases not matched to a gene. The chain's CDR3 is CASSLGGRQGRGYTF. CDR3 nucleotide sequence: TGTGCCAGCAGCTTAGGAGGTAGACAGGGCCGTGGCTACACCTTC.